This is a list of T cell receptor beta chains from one sample in a study of blood T cell repertoires in COVID-19. The assay was immunoSEQ multiplex PCR, and TCRdb's table has in-frame clones only and misses some. The sample has 200,000 to 250,000 clones; under 85% are singletons. The sequenced sample was peripheral blood. These TCRs come from a woman in her 30s with COVID-19, enrolled during active disease. The CDR3 runs from the conserved cysteine through the conserved F or W. Fields, in order: D gene, clone size, J gene, V gene, CDR3 protein, CDR3 DNA. A D gene is named only where the DNA matches it firmly. Part of the rows lack a size; the others show once, few, many or a class for expanded clones.

>TRBD2|-|TRBJ2-5|TRBV6-5
CASRGLAGYQETQYF
TGTGCCAGCAGGGGACTAGCGGGGTACCAAGAGACCCAGTACTTC
>-|-|TRBJ2-1|TRBV3-1/TRBV3-2
CASSQDGASLEQFF
TGTGCCAGCAGCCAAGATGGCGCTAGCCTAGAGCAGTTCTTC
>TRBD2|once|TRBJ2-7|TRBV27
CASSPKAGSGTYEQYF
TGTGCCAGCAGTCCTAAAGCGGGATCGGGGACCTACGAGCAGTACTTC
>-|-|TRBJ2-3|TRBV27
CASSFGQTTDTQYF
TGTGCCAGCAGTTTTGGGCAGACCACAGATACGCAGTATTTT
>TRBD1|few|TRBJ2-7|TRBV2
CASRRQGASYEQYF
TGTGCCAGCAGGAGACAGGGGGCCTCCTACGAGCAGTACTTC
>TRBD1|-|TRBJ2-7|TRBV19
CASRVAGTATYEQYF
TGTGCCAGTAGAGTTGCCGGGACAGCGACCTACGAGCAGTACTTC
>TRBD2|medium-sized|TRBJ2-2|TRBV6-4
CATMEREDTGELFF
TGTGCCACTATGGAGCGGGAGGACACCGGGGAGCTGTTTTTT
>-|-|TRBJ1-5|TRBV4-3
CASSLRIGGDNQPQHF
TGCGCCAGCAGCCTCCGGATCGGAGGGGATAATCAGCCCCAGCATTTT
>-|few|TRBJ1-5|TRBV6-2/TRBV6-3
CASSRELEQPQHF
TGTGCCAGCAGCCGGGAACTAGAGCAGCCCCAGCATTTT
>TRBD1|-|TRBJ1-5|TRBV12-5
CASGLGTGNQPQHF
TGTGCTAGTGGTTTGGGGACAGGGAATCAGCCCCAGCATTTT
>-|few|TRBJ1-6|TRBV28
CASSLQGNNSPLHF
TGTGCCAGCAGTTTGCAGGGGAATAATTCACCCCTCCACTTT
>TRBD1|-|TRBJ2-2|TRBV3-1/TRBV3-2
CASSQWVGQETGELFF
TGTGCCAGCAGCCAATGGGTGGGACAGGAAACCGGGGAGCTGTTTTTT
>-|-|TRBJ1-1|TRBV6-1
CASSESGPPTEAFF
TGTGCCAGCAGTGAATCGGGTCCACCCACTGAAGCTTTCTTT
>TRBD2|-|TRBJ2-1|TRBV15
CATSRAGTRGEQFF
TGTGCCACCAGCAGAGCCGGGACTAGAGGTGAGCAGTTCTTC
>-|-|TRBJ2-5|TRBV18
CASSPKIVGGETQYF
TGTGCCAGCTCACCGAAAATAGTGGGGGGAGAGACCCAGTACTTC
>TRBD2|-|TRBJ2-3|TRBV7-2
CASSARPLAGRVDTQYF
TGTGCCAGCAGCGCCCGACCGCTAGCGGGAAGAGTAGATACGCAGTATTTT
>-|-|TRBJ2-7|TRBV2
CASRSDSPGEQYF
TGTGCCAGCAGGTCGGACAGCCCCGGCGAGCAGTACTTC
>-|-|TRBJ1-2|TRBV19
CASSILTENYGYTF
TGTGCCAGTAGTATCTTGACAGAAAACTATGGCTACACCTTC
>-|-|TRBJ2-3|TRBV5-1
CASSPEAALTDTQYF
TGCGCCAGCAGCCCGGAGGCGGCACTCACAGATACGCAGTATTTT
>-|-|TRBJ2-1|TRBV11-2
CASSLVGSGNEQFF
TGTGCCAGCAGCTTAGTGGGTAGCGGCAATGAGCAGTTCTTC
>-|-|TRBJ2-7|TRBV15
CATSREGAGQSSYEQYF
TGTGCCACCAGCAGAGAAGGGGCAGGCCAAAGCTCCTACGAGCAGTACTTC
>TRBD1|once|TRBJ1-5|TRBV19
CASSIRTGGDQPQHF
TGTGCCAGTAGTATAAGGACAGGGGGGGATCAGCCCCAGCATTTT
>-|-|TRBJ2-2|TRBV11-3
CASSSSVGGTGELFF
TGTGCCAGCAGCTCTTCGGTGGGGGGCACCGGGGAGCTGTTTTTT
>-|-|TRBJ2-1|TRBV9
CASSVEGSGVVHEQFF
TGTGCCAGCAGCGTAGAGGGGTCGGGGGTCGTCCATGAGCAGTTCTTC
>-|-|TRBJ2-2|TRBV18
CASSPVVPGANTGELFF
TGTGCCAGCTCACCAGTCGTTCCGGGAGCGAACACCGGGGAGCTGTTTTTT
>TRBD2|-|TRBJ2-2|TRBV13
CASSSRTSGWTGELFF
TGTGCCAGCAGCTCCCGGACTAGCGGCTGGACCGGGGAGCTGTTTTTT
>-|few|TRBJ2-1|TRBV7-2
CASSATLQGDEQFF
TGTGCCAGCAGCGCAACGCTACAGGGCGATGAGCAGTTCTTC
>TRBD2|-|TRBJ2-2|TRBV7-2
CASSLVVLAGVYAGELFF
TGTGCCAGCAGCTTAGTTGTCCTAGCGGGAGTTTACGCCGGGGAGCTGTTTTTT
>TRBD1|-|TRBJ1-6|TRBV28
CASSKQGNSPLHF
TGTGCCAGCAGTAAACAGGGGAATTCACCCCTCCACTTT
>TRBD1|-|TRBJ2-2|TRBV7-2
CASSYDRGSTGELFF
TGTGCCAGCAGCTACGACAGGGGAAGCACCGGGGAGCTGTTTTTT
>-|-|TRBJ2-7|TRBV4-1
CASSQGAERASYEQYF
TGCGCCAGCAGCCAAGGGGCAGAGCGGGCGAGCTACGAGCAGTACTTC